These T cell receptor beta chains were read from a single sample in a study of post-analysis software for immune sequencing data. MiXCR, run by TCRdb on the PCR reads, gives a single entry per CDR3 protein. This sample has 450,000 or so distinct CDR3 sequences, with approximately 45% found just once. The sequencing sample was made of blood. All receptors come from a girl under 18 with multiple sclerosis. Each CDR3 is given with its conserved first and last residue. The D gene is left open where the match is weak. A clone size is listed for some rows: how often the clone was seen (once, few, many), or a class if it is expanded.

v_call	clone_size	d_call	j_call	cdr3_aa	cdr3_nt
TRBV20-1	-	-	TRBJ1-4	CSARQGTNEKLFF	TGCAGTGCTAGACAGGGAACTAATGAAAAACTGTTTTTT
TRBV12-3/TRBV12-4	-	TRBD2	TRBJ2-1	CASNKLAPGHNEQFF	TGTGCCAGCAATAAACTAGCGCCAGGTCACAATGAGCAGTTCTTC
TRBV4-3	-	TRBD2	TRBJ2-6	CASSQERRGASGANVLTF	TGCGCCAGCAGCCAAGAGAGGCGGGGGGCCTCTGGGGCCAACGTCCTGACTTTC
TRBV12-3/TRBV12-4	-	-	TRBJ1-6	CASWLWGLNSPLHF	TGTGCCAGCTGGCTCTGGGGACTAAATTCACCCCTCCACTTT
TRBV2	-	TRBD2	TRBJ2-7	CASSEPLAESSYEQYF	TGTGCCAGCAGTGAGCCGCTAGCGGAGAGCTCCTACGAGCAGTACTTC
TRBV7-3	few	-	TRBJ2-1	CASSLMTSSYNEQFF	TGTGCCAGCAGCTTAATGACGAGCTCCTACAATGAGCAGTTCTTC
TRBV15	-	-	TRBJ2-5	CATSRDPGQQETQYF	TGTGCCACCAGCAGAGATCCGGGGCAGCAAGAGACCCAGTACTTC
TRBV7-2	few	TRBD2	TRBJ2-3	CASSSTSGSADTQYF	TGTGCCAGCAGCTCGACTAGCGGGAGCGCAGATACGCAGTATTTT
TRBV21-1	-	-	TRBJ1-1	CASSKKLEGDTEAFF	TGTGCCAGCAGCAAAAAGTTGGAGGGTGACACTGAAGCTTTCTTT
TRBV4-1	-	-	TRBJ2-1	CASSPNTGPRFF	TGCGCCAGCAGCCCTAATACGGGACCTCGGTTCTTC
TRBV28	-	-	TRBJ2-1	CASSYNLNNEQFF	TGTGCCAGCAGTTATAACCTAAACAATGAGCAGTTCTTC
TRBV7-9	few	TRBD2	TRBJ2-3	CASSLQAGGSTDTQYF	TGTGCCAGCAGCTTACAAGCGGGAGGCTCCACAGATACGCAGTATTTT
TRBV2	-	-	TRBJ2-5	CATQGYNPSWETQYF	TGTGCCACCCAGGGGTACAACCCAAGTTGGGAGACCCAGTACTTC
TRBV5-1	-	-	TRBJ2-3	CASSSPDSTDTQYF	TGCGCCAGCAGCTCACCGGACAGCACAGATACGCAGTATTTT
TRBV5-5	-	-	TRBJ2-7	CASSWGDTNYEQYF	TGTGCCAGCAGCTGGGGGGACACAAACTACGAGCAGTACTTC
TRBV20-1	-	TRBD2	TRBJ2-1	CSAPAAGKRDVQFF	TGCAGTGCCCCAGCCGCGGGGAAGCGGGACGTGCAGTTCTTC
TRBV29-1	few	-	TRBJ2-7	CSVEQASYEQYF	TGCAGCGTTGAACAGGCCTCCTACGAGCAGTACTTC
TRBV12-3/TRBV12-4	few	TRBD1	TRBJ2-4	CASGEGTGGLEQYF	TGTGCCTCCGGAGAGGGGACAGGGGGTCTTGAGCAGTACTTC
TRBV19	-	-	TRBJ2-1	CASSIFGLSSYNEQFF	TGTGCCAGTAGTATCTTCGGCTTGAGCTCCTACAATGAGCAGTTCTTC
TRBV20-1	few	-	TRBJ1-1	CSARDPSRNTEAFF	TGCAGTGCTAGAGATCCTTCTAGGAACACTGAAGCTTTCTTT
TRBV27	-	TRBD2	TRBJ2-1	CASSPPGLAGGNNEQFF	TGTGCCAGCAGCCCACCGGGACTAGCGGGAGGGAACAATGAGCAGTTCTTC
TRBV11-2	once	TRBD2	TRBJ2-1	CASSLGLRLAGGYNEQFF	TGTGCCAGCAGCTTAGGTCTACGACTAGCGGGAGGGTACAATGAGCAGTTCTTC
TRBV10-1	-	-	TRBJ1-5	CASSEGTGKTVGNQPQHF	TGCGCCAGCAGTGAGGGAACAGGGAAAACGGTGGGCAATCAGCCCCAGCATTTT
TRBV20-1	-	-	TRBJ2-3	CSASRTDTQYF	TGCAGTGCTAGCAGGACAGATACGCAGTATTTT
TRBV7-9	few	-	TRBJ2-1	CASSRRLHGRGDEQFF	TGTGCCAGCTCCCGCAGGCTACACGGGCGTGGGGATGAGCAGTTCTTC
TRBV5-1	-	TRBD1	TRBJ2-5	CASSVGQGQETQYF	TGCGCCAGCAGCGTTGGACAGGGGCAAGAGACCCAGTACTTC
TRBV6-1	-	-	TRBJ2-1	CASQKTRVLKVPHNEQFF	TGTGCCAGCCAAAAAACTAGGGTGTTGAAGGTCCCTCACAATGAGCAGTTCTTC
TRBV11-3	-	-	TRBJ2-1	CASSSRETTYNEQFF	TGTGCCAGCAGCTCCCGTGAGACTACCTACAATGAGCAGTTCTTC
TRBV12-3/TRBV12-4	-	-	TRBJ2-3	CASSLVREDTQYF	TGTGCCAGCAGTTTAGTGAGGGAGGATACGCAGTATTTT
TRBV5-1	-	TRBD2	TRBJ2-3	CASSLRSGNTDTQYF	TGCGCCAGCAGCTTGAGGAGCGGGAACACAGATACGCAGTATTTT